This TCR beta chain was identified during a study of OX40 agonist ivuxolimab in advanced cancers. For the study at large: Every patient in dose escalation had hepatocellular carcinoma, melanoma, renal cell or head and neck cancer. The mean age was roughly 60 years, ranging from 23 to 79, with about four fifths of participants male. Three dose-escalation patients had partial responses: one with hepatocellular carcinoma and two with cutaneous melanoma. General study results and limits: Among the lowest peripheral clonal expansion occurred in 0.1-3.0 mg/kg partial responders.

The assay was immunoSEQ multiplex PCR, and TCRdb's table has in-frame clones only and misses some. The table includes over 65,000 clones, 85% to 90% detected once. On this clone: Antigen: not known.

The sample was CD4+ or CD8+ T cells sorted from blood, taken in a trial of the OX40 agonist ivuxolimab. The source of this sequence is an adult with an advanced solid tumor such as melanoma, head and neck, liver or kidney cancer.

CDR3 coding DNA: TGTGCCAGCAGCGGCGGCGCTCCGAACACTGAAGCTTTCTTT. Translation: CASSGGAPNTEAFF. The chain is built from TRBV9 and TRBJ1-1; D remains unclear. Germline assignment: CDR1 SGDLS and CDR2 YYNGEE. The V gene lost 3 bases and the J gene lost 1 base, with 10 bases spanning the gap. The CDR3 is made up of 14 amino acids. Drawing the rest from reference TRBV9 and TRBJ1-1, the complete variable domain is DSGVTQTPKHLITATGQRVTLRCSPRSGDLSVYWYQQSLDQGLQFLIQYYNGEERAKGNILERFSAQQFPDLHSELNLSSLELGDSALYFCASSGGAPNTEAFFGQGTRLTVV.